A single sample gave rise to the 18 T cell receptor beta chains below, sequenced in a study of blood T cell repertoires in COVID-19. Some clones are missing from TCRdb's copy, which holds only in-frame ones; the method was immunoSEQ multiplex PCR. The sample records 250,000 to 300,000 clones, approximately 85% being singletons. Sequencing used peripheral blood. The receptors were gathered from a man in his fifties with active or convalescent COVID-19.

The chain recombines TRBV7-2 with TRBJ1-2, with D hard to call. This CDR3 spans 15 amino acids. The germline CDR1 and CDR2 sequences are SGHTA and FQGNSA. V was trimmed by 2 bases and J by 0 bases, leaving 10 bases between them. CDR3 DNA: TGTGCCAGCAGCTTACAGGTTGTCGCTAACTATGGCTACACCTTC. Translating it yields CASSLQVVANYGYTF. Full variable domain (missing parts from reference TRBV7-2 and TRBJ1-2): GAGVSQSPSNKVTEKGKDVELRCDPISGHTALYWYRQSLGQGLEFLIYFQGNSAPDKSGLPSDRFSAERTGGSVSTLTIQRTQQEDSAVYLCASSLQVVANYGYTFGSGTRLTVV.

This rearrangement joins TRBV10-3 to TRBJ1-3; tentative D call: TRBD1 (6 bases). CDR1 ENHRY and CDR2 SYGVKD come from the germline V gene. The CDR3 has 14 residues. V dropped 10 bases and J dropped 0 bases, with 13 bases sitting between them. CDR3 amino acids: CASEDRSSGNTIYF. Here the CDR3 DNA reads TGTGCCAGCGAGGACAGAAGCTCTGGAAACACCATATATTTT.

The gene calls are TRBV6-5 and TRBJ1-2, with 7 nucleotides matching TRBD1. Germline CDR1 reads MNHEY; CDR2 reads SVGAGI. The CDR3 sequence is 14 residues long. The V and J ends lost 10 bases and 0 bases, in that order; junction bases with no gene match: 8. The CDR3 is CATWRTGANYGYTF. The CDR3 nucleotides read TGTGCCACTTGGAGGACAGGCGCTAACTATGGCTACACCTTC.

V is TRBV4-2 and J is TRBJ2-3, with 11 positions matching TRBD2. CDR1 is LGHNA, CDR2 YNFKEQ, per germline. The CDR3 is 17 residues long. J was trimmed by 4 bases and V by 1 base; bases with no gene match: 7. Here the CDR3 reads CASSQVPSGRTSDTQYF. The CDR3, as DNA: TGTGCCAGCAGCCAAGTTCCTAGCGGGAGGACCTCAGATACGCAGTATTTT.

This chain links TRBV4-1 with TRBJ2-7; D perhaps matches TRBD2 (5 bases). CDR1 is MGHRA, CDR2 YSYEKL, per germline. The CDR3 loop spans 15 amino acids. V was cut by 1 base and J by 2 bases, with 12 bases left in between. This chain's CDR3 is CASSQGPDGTYEQYF. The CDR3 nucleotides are TGCGCCAGCAGCCAAGGGCCAGACGGGACCTACGAGCAGTACTTC.

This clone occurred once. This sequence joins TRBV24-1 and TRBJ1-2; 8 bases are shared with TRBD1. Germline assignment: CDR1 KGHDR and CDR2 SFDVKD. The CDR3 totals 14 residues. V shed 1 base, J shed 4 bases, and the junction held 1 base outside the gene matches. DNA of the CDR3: TGTGCCACCAGTGATTTTGGACAGGGCTATGGCTACACCTTC. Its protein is CATSDFGQGYGYTF.

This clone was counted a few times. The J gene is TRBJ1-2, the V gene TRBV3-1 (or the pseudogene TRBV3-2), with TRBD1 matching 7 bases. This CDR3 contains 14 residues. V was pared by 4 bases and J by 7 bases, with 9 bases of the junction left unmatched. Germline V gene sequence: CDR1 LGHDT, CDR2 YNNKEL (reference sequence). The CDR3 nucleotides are TGTGCCAGCAGCCTACAGGGGCCATGGGGTGGCTACACCTTC. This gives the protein CASSLQGPWGGYTF.

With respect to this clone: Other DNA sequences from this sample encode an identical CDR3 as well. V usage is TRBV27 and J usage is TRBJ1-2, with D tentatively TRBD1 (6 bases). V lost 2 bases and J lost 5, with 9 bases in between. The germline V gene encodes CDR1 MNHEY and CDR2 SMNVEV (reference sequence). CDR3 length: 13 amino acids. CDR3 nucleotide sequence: TGTGCCAGCAGTTTAGGCAGGGGTTATGGCTACACCTTC. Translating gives CASSLGRGYGYTF.

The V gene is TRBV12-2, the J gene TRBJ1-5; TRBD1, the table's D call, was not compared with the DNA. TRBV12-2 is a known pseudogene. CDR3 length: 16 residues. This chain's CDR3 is CASRPRRTGLGQPQHF. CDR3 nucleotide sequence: TGTGCAAGTCGCCCGAGGCGGACAGGGTTGGGTCAGCCCCAGCATTTT.

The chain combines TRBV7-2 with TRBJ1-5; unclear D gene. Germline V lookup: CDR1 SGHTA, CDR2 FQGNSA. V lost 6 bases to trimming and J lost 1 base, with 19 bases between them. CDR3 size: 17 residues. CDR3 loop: CASSPLHTFGSNQPQHF. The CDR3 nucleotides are TGTGCCAGCAGTCCACTACACACGTTTGGGAGCAATCAGCCCCAGCATTTT.

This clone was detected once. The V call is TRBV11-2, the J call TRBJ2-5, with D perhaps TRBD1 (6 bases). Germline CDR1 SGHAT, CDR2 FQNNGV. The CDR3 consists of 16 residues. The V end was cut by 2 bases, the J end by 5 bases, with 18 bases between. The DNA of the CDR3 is TGTGCCAGCAGCTTATATGGGGGCGGGCCGGGGGAGACCCAGTACTTC. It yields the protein CASSLYGGGPGETQYF.

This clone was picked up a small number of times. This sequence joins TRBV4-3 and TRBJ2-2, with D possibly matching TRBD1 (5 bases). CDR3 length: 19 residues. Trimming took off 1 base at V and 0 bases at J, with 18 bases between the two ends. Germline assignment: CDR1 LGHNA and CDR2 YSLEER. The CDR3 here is CASSQGGPTGPSNTGELFF. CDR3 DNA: TGCGCCAGCAGCCAAGGGGGCCCGACCGGGCCTTCGAACACCGGGGAGCTGTTTTTT.

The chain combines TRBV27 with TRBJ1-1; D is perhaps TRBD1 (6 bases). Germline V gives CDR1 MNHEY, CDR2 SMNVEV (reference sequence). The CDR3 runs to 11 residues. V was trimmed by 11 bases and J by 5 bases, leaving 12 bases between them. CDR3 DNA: TGTGCCGTCCAACAGGGTACTGAAGCTTTCTTT. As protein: CAVQQGTEAFF.

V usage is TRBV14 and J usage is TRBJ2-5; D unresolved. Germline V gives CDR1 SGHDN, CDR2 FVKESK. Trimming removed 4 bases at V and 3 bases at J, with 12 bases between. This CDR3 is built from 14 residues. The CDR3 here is CASSRGGVKETQYF. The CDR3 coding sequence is TGTGCCAGCAGCCGAGGCGGAGTAAAAGAGACCCAGTACTTC.

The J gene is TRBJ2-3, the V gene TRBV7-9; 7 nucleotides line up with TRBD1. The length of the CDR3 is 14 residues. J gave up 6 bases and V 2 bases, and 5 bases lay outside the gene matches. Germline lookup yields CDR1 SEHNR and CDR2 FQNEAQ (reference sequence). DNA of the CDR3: TGTGCCAGCAGCTTAAAACAGGGGATTGATACGCAGTATTTT. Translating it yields CASSLKQGIDTQYF.

This CDR3 is CASSRGPDRPETQYF. The CDR3, as DNA: TGTGCCAGTAGCCGAGGGCCCGACAGGCCAGAGACCCAGTACTTC. The genes are TRBV19 and TRBJ2-5, with D possibly matching TRBD1 (6 bases). Germline CDR1 is LNHDA and CDR2 is SQIVND (reference sequence). Trimming removed 6 bases from V and 4 bases from J, with 18 bases in between. The length of the CDR3 is 15 residues.

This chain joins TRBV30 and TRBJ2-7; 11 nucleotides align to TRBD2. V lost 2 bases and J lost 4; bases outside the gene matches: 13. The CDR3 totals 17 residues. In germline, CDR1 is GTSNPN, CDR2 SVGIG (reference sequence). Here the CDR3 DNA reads TGTGCCTGGAGTCTCCTAGCGGGGGGTCGAAAACCTTACGAGCAGTACTTC. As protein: CAWSLLAGGRKPYEQYF.

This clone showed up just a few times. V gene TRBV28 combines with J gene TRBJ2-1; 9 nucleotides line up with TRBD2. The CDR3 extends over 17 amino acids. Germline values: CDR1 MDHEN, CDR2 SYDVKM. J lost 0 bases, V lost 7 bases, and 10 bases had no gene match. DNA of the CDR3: TGTGCCAGCAACCTAATTAGCGGGAGCAGCTCCTACAATGAGCAGTTCTTC. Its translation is CASNLISGSSSYNEQFF.